These T cell receptor beta chains were read from a single sample in a study of blood T cell repertoires in COVID-19. Generated by immunoSEQ multiplex PCR, the TCRdb table keeps only in-frame clones and is missing some. The sample lists about 160,000 clones; 80% to 90% were seen once. Sequenced input: peripheral blood. The receptors were sampled from a man between 40 and 49 years old with acute or convalescent COVID-19. CDR3s include the opening cysteine and the closing phenylalanine or tryptophan. The D gene is left open where the match is weak. Size is omitted from some rows. Given values are once, few, many or a class for expanded clones.

V	D	J	size	DNA	CDR3
TRBV7-9	TRBD1	TRBJ1-1	NA	TGTGCCAGCAGCCCCCAGACAGGGATTAACACTGAAGCTTTCTTT	CASSPQTGINTEAFF
TRBV6-5	NA	TRBJ1-2	NA	TGTGCCAGCACTAGGGGTTACAACTATGGCTACACCTTC	CASTRGYNYGYTF
TRBV11-3	TRBD1	TRBJ1-1	NA	TGTGCCAGCAGCTTAACATCTCAGGGACAGGCTGAAGCTTTCTTT	CASSLTSQGQAEAFF
TRBV11-2	NA	TRBJ1-2	NA	TGTGCCAGCAGCCTTAGGGGAACAGAGTCACGCTATGGCTACACCTTC	CASSLRGTESRYGYTF
TRBV5-1	NA	TRBJ2-3	NA	TGCGCCAGCAGGCGATCGGGGGAGTACACAGATACGCAGTATTTT	CASRRSGEYTDTQYF
TRBV5-4	TRBD2	TRBJ2-7	NA	TGTGCCAGCAGCTTGGGGGCTAGCGGGAGGTCCGAGCAGTACTTC	CASSLGASGRSEQYF
TRBV18	NA	TRBJ2-2	NA	TGTGCCAGCTCACCGGGGGGAGCGAACACCGGGGAGCTGTTTTTT	CASSPGGANTGELFF
TRBV18	NA	TRBJ2-1	NA	TGTGCCAGCTCACCTTACCTCGGAGGTCCCTACAATGAGCAGTTCTTC	CASSPYLGGPYNEQFF
TRBV18	NA	TRBJ1-2	NA	TGTGCCAGCTCACCAGAAACAGAAACGTATGGCTACACCTTC	CASSPETETYGYTF
TRBV18	TRBD1	TRBJ1-4	few	TGTGCCAGCTCACCCGGGACAGGGGACGAAAAACTGTTTTTT	CASSPGTGDEKLFF